Presented here are 18 T cell receptor beta chains from one specimen sequenced in a study of CD8+ T cells in alopecia areata. RNA was isolated and reverse transcribed to cDNA, the sequencing template. TCRdb's copy holds only in-frame clones and misses some; the assay was immunoSEQ multiplex PCR. The sample consists of about 180,000 clones, approximately 50% of them appearing once. Treatment described: oral pan-JAK inhibitor, 5-10 mg twice daily. Sequencing was performed on CD8+ T cells sorted from blood, taken around week 53, from a patient treated with tofacitinib. The receptor source for this set is a human donor with alopecia areata.

There are a few counts of this clone. J is TRBJ2-7 and V is TRBV18, with 7 nucleotides matching TRBD2. This CDR3 spans 15 amino acids. The germline V gene encodes CDR1 KGHSH and CDR2 LQKENI. V dropped 0 bases and J dropped 0; count of bases not matched to a gene: 2. CDR3 bases: TGTGCCAGCTCACCACCGGGGGGGAGCTCCTACGAGCAGTACTTC. It specifies CASSPPGGSSYEQYF.

This clone was found once. The CDR3 here is CASSEQTNTEAFF. Here the CDR3 DNA reads TGTGCCAGCAGTGAACAAACTAACACTGAAGCTTTCTTT. The chain uses TRBV6-1 and TRBJ1-1, with unresolved D. The CDR3 extends over 13 amino acids. Germline V gene data show CDR1 as MNHNS and CDR2 as SASEGT. Trimming took 2 bases from V and 2 from J, leaving 6 bases between them.

The chain recombines TRBV2 with TRBJ1-1; D not resolved. Germline CDR1 is SNHLY and CDR2 is FYNNEI. The CDR3 consists of 14 residues. V was trimmed by 2 bases and J by 5 bases, leaving 12 bases between them. CDR3: CASSERRPITEAFF. CDR3 bases: TGTGCCAGCAGTGAACGACGGCCCATAACTGAAGCTTTCTTT.

J is TRBJ2-2 and V is TRBV11-2; the D gene is possibly TRBD2 (5 bases). The germline V gene has CDR1 SGHAT and CDR2 FQNNGV. The CDR3 runs to 13 residues. V was cut by 4 bases and J by 3 bases, with 6 bases left in between. The CDR3 region is CASSSDYTGELFF. The CDR3 DNA reads TGTGCCAGCAGCTCGGACTACACCGGGGAGCTGTTTTTT. Drawing the rest from reference TRBV11-2 and TRBJ2-2, the complete variable domain is EAGVAQSPRYKIIEKRQSVAFWCNPISGHATLYWYQQILGQGPKLLIQFQNNGVVDDSQLPKDRFSAERLKGVDSTLKIQPAKLEDSAVYLCASSSDYTGELFFGEGSRLTVL.

The genes are TRBV30 and TRBJ1-1; tentative D call: TRBD1 (5 bases). Germline loops: CDR1 GTSNPN, CDR2 SVGIG (reference sequence). CDR3 length equals 15 residues. The V end was cut by 0 bases, the J end by 1 base, with 12 bases between. This chain's CDR3 is CAWSVPRQKNTEAFF. In nucleotides, the CDR3 is TGTGCCTGGAGTGTACCGAGACAGAAGAACACTGAAGCTTTCTTT.

The chain is built from TRBV6-5 and TRBJ1-5; no definite D call. The V and J ends lost 5 bases and 4 bases respectively, with 12 bases between them. Per the germline V gene, CDR1 is MNHEY and CDR2 is SVGAGI. The CDR3 is 14 residues long. In DNA form, the CDR3 reads TGTGCCAGCAGTAAGTTAGGGAGGAATCAGCCCCAGCATTTT. This gives the protein CASSKLGRNQPQHF.

The rearrangement links TRBV5-6 to TRBJ1-1; 8 nucleotides match TRBD1. The CDR3 totals 14 residues. Trimming cost V 4 bases and J 0 bases; bases outside gene matches: 2. Germline CDR1 reads SGHDT; CDR2 reads YYEEEE. CDR3 amino acids: CASSQGQVNTEAFF. CDR3 nucleotides: TGTGCCAGCAGCCAGGGACAGGTGAACACTGAAGCTTTCTTT. The complete variable domain, with remaining parts taken from reference TRBV5-6 and TRBJ1-1, reads DAGVTQSPTHLIKTRGQQVTLRCSPKSGHDTVSWYQQALGQGPQFIFQYYEEEERQRGNFPDRFSGHQFPNYSSELNVNALLLGDSALYLCASSQGQVNTEAFFGQGTRLTVV.

The CDR3 sequence is CASSSRGRDTEAFF. The CDR3 nucleotides read TGTGCCAGTAGTTCCAGGGGGCGAGACACTGAAGCTTTCTTT. The chain recombines TRBV19 with TRBJ1-1, with TRBD1 matching over 8 bases. The germline V gene encodes CDR1 LNHDA and CDR2 SQIVND (reference sequence). V lost 5 bases to trimming and J lost 3 bases; unmatched junction nucleotides: 5. The CDR3 is made up of 14 amino acids.

This chain's CDR3 is CAWSLDRDPLHF. The CDR3, as DNA: TGTGCCTGGAGCCTTGACAGGGATCCCCTCCACTTT. This chain connects TRBV30 to TRBJ1-6; 7 nucleotides agree with TRBD1. The CDR3 is 12 residues long. V dropped 3 bases and J dropped 13; count of bases not matched to a gene: 6. Germline V gives CDR1 GTSNPN, CDR2 SVGIG (reference sequence).

The chain is built from TRBV4-2 and TRBJ1-5; D remains unclear. This CDR3 is built from 17 residues. V was pared by 1 base and J by 0 bases, with 13 bases between. Germline values: CDR1 LGHNA, CDR2 YNFKEQ. The CDR3 region is CASSQVGFLFSNQPQHF. The DNA of the CDR3 is TGTGCCAGCAGCCAAGTGGGGTTCCTGTTTAGCAATCAGCCCCAGCATTTT.

The genes are TRBV30 and TRBJ1-4, with D perhaps TRBD1 (5 bases). The V end lost 2 bases, the J end lost 9 bases, and 22 bases lay between the germline ends. The CDR3 runs 16 residues. From germline, CDR1 is GTSNPN and CDR2 SVGIG (reference sequence). CDR3 bases: TGTGCCTGGAGTAGTACAGTCAGGGCAGGTCGACAAAAACTGTTTTTT. The encoded protein is CAWSSTVRAGRQKLFF.

The genes are TRBV29-1 and TRBJ2-7; the D gene is possibly TRBD2 (6 bases). This CDR3 is built from 12 residues. CDR1 is SQVTM and CDR2 is ANQGSEA in the germline V gene. V lost 5 bases and J lost 2, with 10 bases in between. The CDR3 DNA reads TGCAGCGTTAGGGACTCCCCCTACGAGCAGTACTTC. Amino acid sequence: CSVRDSPYEQYF.

The J gene is TRBJ1-1, the V gene TRBV30; D remains ambiguous. The CDR3 loop spans 13 amino acids. CDR1 is GTSNPN and CDR2 is SVGIG in the germline V gene (reference sequence). V shed 3 bases and J shed 1 base, with 9 bases lying between them. Written as DNA, the CDR3 is TGTGCCTGGAGCTTCGAGGGGAACACTGAAGCTTTCTTT. Its protein is CAWSFEGNTEAFF.

In DNA form, the CDR3 reads TGTGCCAGCAGCCTGCACTCCACCGGGACAGGGGGGTTCTGGCCCCAGCATTTT. This codes for CASSLHSTGTGGFWPQHF. The chain employs TRBV5-8 and TRBJ1-5; 11 nucleotides agree with TRBD1. J was trimmed by 9 bases and V by 4 bases; bases with no gene match: 18. CDR1 is SGHTS, CDR2 YDEGEE, per germline. This CDR3 spans 18 amino acids.

This chain links TRBV5-1 with TRBJ2-3; D is unresolved. The CDR3 spans 15 residues. With 4 bases removed from V and 1 base from J, the gap between germline ends came to 13 bases. Germline lookup yields CDR1 SGHRS and CDR2 YFSETQ. The CDR3 DNA is TGCGCCAGCAGCCCCCAAAGGTCCGGCACAGATACGCAGTATTTT. This sequence encodes CASSPQRSGTDTQYF.

This clone appeared a few times. The chain has TRBV6-5 and TRBJ1-5, with D perhaps TRBD1 (5 bases). Between the trimmed V and J ends, which lost 6 bases and 2 bases, there was a span of 8 bases. This CDR3 has 13 amino acids. The germline CDR1 and CDR2 sequences are MNHEY and SVGAGI. The CDR3 region has the DNA TGTGCCAGCAGCACAGGCGGCAATCAGCCCCAGCATTTT. It yields the protein CASSTGGNQPQHF.

Details on this clone: Mismatch with germline at one junction end may stem from a read error. V is TRBV13 and J is TRBJ2-1; D gene unclear. Germline V gives CDR1 PRHDT, CDR2 FYEKMQ (reference sequence). There are 13 residues in the CDR3. In DNA form, the CDR3 reads TGTGCCAGCAGTGAAGACTCCAACAATGAGCAGTTCTTC. This gives the protein CASSEDSNNEQFF.

This chain uses TRBV7-9 with TRBJ2-7; the match to TRBD1 covers 7 bases. Losses at the gene ends were 2 bases for V and 6 bases for J; bases not matched to a gene: 1. Looked up from germline, CDR1 is SEHNR and CDR2 is FQNEAQ (reference sequence). The CDR3 extends over 12 amino acids. CDR3 bases: TGTGCCAGCAGCTTAACAGGGGCCGAGCAGTACTTC. Translation: CASSLTGAEQYF.